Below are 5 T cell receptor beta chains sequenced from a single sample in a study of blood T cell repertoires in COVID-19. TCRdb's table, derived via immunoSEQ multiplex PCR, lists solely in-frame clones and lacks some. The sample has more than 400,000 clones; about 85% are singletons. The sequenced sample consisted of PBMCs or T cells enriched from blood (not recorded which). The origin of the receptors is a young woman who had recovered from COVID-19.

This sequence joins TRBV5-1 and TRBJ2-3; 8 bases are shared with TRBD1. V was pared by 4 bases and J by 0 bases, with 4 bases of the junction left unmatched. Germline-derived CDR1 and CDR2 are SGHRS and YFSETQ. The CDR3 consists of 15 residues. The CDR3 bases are TGCGCCAGCAGCATCGGACAGGGCAGCACAGATACGCAGTATTTT. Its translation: CASSIGQGSTDTQYF.

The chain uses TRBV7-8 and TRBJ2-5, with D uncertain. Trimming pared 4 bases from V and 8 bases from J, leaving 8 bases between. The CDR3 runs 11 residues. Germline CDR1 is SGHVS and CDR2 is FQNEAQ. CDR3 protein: CASSSQSTQYF. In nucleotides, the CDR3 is TGTGCCAGCAGCTCCCAATCAACCCAGTACTTC.

DNA of the CDR3: TGTGCCAGCAGCCCAGGGACTAGCGGGGGGGCAGAGACCCAGTACTTC. Its protein product is CASSPGTSGGAETQYF. The V gene is TRBV4-2, the J gene TRBJ2-5; 16 bases match TRBD2. V lost 4 bases and J lost 4; bases outside the gene matches: 3. The germline gives CDR1 LGHNA, CDR2 YNFKEQ. This CDR3 region has 16 residues.

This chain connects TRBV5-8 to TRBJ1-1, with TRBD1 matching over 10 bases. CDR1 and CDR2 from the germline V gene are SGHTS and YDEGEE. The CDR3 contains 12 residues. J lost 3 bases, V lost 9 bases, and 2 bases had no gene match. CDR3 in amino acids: CATGTGDTEAFF. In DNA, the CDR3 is TGTGCCACCGGGACAGGGGACACTGAAGCTTTCTTT.

CDR3 sequence (DNA): TGTGCCAGCAGTTACTCGATCAGGAACACCGGGGAGCTGTTTTTT. It yields the protein CASSYSIRNTGELFF. This chain connects TRBV6-5 to TRBJ2-2; no reliable D call. The CDR3 sequence is 15 residues long. The germline gives CDR1 MNHEY, CDR2 SVGAGI. V shed 0 bases and J shed 1 base, with 6 bases lying between them.